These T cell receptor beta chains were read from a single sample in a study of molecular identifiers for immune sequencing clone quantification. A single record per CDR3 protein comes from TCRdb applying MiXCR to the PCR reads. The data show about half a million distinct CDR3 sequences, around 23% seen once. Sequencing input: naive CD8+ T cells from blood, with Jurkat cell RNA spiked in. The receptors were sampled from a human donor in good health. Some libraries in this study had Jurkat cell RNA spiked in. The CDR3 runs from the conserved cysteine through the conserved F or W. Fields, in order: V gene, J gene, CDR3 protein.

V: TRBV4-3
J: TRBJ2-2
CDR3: CASSQFLANTGELFF

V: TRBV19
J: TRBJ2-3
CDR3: CASSILAKTTDTQYF

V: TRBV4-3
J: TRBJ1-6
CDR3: CASSQDRRTADESPLHF

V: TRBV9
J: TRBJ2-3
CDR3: CASSATGTDTQYF

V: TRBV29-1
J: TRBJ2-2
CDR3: CSVARGSLTTGTGDLFF

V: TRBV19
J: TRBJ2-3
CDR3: CASMTSAWSTDTQYF

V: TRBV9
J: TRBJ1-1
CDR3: CASSADSTGFTEAFF

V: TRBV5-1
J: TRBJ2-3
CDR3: CASSLYGHTDTQYF

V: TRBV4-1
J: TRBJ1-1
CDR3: CASSRMPPTAMNTEAFF

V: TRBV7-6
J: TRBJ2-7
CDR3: CASGPRGTYEQYF

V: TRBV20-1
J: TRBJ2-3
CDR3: CSASTPAGVAADTQYF

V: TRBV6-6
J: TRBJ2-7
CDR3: CASSPPGLAASYEQYF

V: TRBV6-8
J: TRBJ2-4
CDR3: CASSRGRGGLNKNIQYF

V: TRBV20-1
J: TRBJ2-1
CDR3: CSARDLSGAENEQFF

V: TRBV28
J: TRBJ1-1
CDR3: CASTQDEAGSWAEAFF

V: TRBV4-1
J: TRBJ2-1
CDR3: CASSQGPSGNNEQFF

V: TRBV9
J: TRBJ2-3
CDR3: CASSDRDSSTDTQYF

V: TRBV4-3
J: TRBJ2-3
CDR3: CASSQGTEVRSSIDTQYF

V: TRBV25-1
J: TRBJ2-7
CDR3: CASSETGPRGEYF

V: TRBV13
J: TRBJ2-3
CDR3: CASSSDSSTDTKYF

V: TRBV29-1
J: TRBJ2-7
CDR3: CSVRFWDSAYEQYF

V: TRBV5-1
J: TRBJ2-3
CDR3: CASSFKLAGVPDTQYF

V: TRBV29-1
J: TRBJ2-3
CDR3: CSALAAASTDTQYF

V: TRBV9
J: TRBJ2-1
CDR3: CASCVGSSGGFSEQFF

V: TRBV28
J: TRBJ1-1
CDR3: CASSLGYMNTEAFF

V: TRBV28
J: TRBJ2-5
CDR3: CASSLYRTHLETQYF

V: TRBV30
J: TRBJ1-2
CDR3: CAWNTAYGYTF

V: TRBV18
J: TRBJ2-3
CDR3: CASSPGSVTGGSDTQYF

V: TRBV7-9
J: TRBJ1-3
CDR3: CASSALSYTIYF

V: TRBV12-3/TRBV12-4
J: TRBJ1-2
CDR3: CASSLGTGANYGYTF

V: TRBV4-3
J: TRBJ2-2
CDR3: CASSQEGSRSGPGELFF

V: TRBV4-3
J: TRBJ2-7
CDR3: CASSQGTYYEQYF

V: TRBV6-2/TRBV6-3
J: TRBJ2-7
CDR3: CASSFATTTSYEQYF

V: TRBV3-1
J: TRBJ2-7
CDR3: CASSPLAGAGSYEQYF

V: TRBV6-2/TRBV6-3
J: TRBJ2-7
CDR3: CASSAPTAGGPHEQYF

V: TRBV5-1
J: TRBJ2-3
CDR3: CASGLAAKRSRRKAGQYF

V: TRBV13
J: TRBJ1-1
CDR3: CASSPDGQRGTEAFF

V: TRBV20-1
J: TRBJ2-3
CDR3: CSAPRQERFDTQYF

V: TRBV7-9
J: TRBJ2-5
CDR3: CASSLTTVGGAQYF

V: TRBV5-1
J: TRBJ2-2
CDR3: CASSLGAGSPELFF